These 20 T cell receptor beta chains were sequenced from one sample in a study of T cell changes during pregnancy in multiple sclerosis. The data were produced by immunoSEQ multiplex PCR, yet TCRdb's version contains in-frame clones alone and is incomplete. The sample lists 65,000 to 95,000 clones; 85% to 95% were seen once. Sample: peripheral blood, taken after pregnancy. The receptors here all came from a female donor in good health, enrolled as a control in a pregnancy study.

V and J are TRBV5-4 and TRBJ2-3; 11 nucleotides align to TRBD2. Germline assignment: CDR1 SGHNT and CDR2 YYREEE (reference sequence). The CDR3 extends over 13 amino acids. CDR3 nucleotides: TGTGCTTCACTAGCGGGAGGCACAGATACGCAGTATTTT. It yields the protein CASLAGGTDTQYF.

This clone was recorded only once. The chain couples TRBV5-4 to TRBJ2-2; no clear D. The CDR3 has 12 amino acids. V was trimmed by 5 bases and J by 2 bases, leaving 4 bases between them. The germline V gene encodes CDR1 SGHNT and CDR2 YYREEE (reference sequence). CDR3 residues: CASSPNTGELFF. In nucleotides, the CDR3 is TGTGCCAGCAGTCCAAACACCGGGGAGCTGTTTTTT. Using reference TRBV5-4 and TRBJ2-2 for the parts outside the CDR3, the full variable domain is ETGVTQSPTHLIKTRGQQVTLRCSSQSGHNTVSWYQQALGQGPQFIFQYYREEENGRGNFPPRFSGLQFPNYSSELNVNALELDDSALYLCASSPNTGELFFGEGSRLTVL.

The chain recombines TRBV30 with TRBJ2-3; weak D call: TRBD2 (5 bases). The CDR3 extends over 13 amino acids. The ends were cut back, 4 bases at V and 0 bases at J, with 8 bases in the middle. Germline assignment: CDR1 GTSNPN and CDR2 SVGIG (reference sequence). The DNA of the CDR3 is TGTGCCTGGATTAGGGAGAGCACAGATACGCAGTATTTT. Protein product: CAWIRESTDTQYF.

This chain connects TRBV7-8 to TRBJ1-4; 8 nucleotides line up with TRBD1. V dropped 5 bases and J dropped 7; count of bases not matched to a gene: 6. CDR1 SGHVS and CDR2 FQNEAQ come from the germline V gene. The CDR3 length is 14 residues. CDR3 region: CASSRRTGIEKLFF. Written as DNA, the CDR3 is TGTGCCAGCAGCCGCCGGACAGGGATTGAAAAACTGTTTTTT. The variable domain in full, with the rest retrieved from reference TRBV7-8 and TRBJ1-4, is GAGVSQSPRYKVAKRGQDVALRCDPISGHVSLFWYQQALGQGPEFLTYFQNEAQLDKSGLPSDRFFAERPEGSVSTLKIQRTQQEDSAVYLCASSRRTGIEKLFFGSGTQLSVL.

The V gene is TRBV7-9, the J gene TRBJ1-2; D is ambiguous. Trimming removed 4 bases from V and 10 bases from J, with 10 bases in between. The CDR3 is made up of 11 amino acids. Germline assignment: CDR1 SEHNR and CDR2 FQNEAQ (reference sequence). The CDR3 sequence: CASSYDKVYTF. As DNA, the CDR3 is TGTGCCAGCAGCTACGACAAGGTCTACACCTTC.

This sequence joins TRBV14 and TRBJ1-1; tentatively, D is TRBD1 (5 bases). Trimming cost V 6 bases and J 1 base, with 12 bases left between them. Germline loops: CDR1 SGHDN, CDR2 FVKESK. This CDR3 region has 14 residues. The CDR3 DNA reads TGTGCCAGCAGTCCTCAGGGTTGGAACACTGAAGCTTTCTTT. This codes for CASSPQGWNTEAFF.

The rearrangement links TRBV2 to TRBJ1-4; 8 nucleotides match TRBD1. CDR3 length: 15 amino acids. The junction had 8 bases not matched to a gene; V was cut back by 5 bases and J by 6 bases. Per germline, CDR1 SNHLY and CDR2 FYNNEI. Here the CDR3 reads CASSPGQGAYEKLFF. The DNA for the CDR3 is TGTGCCAGCAGTCCAGGGCAGGGGGCGTATGAAAAACTGTTTTTT.

The chain couples TRBV19 to TRBJ2-3; 8 bases align to TRBD2. With 1 base clipped from V and 3 bases from J, the junction kept 0 bases outside the gene matches. Germline V lookup: CDR1 LNHDA, CDR2 SQIVND (reference sequence). The CDR3 runs 14 residues. CDR3 in DNA: TGTGCCAGTAGTATAGGACTAGCGACAGATACGCAGTATTTT. It yields the protein CASSIGLATDTQYF.

This clone was seen only a few times. This chain uses TRBV7-9 with TRBJ1-2, with D maybe TRBD1 (6 bases). CDR3 length: 13 amino acids. Trimming took off 5 bases at V and 3 bases at J, with 10 bases between the two ends. Germline CDR1 and CDR2: SEHNR and FQNEAQ (reference sequence). CDR3 DNA: TGTGCCAGCAGCGTACAGGGTGACTATGGCTACACCTTC. Protein: CASSVQGDYGYTF.

V gene TRBV27 combines with J gene TRBJ2-7; 9 bases are a match to TRBD1. With 4 bases clipped from V and 3 bases from J, the junction kept 4 bases outside the gene matches. Per germline, CDR1 MNHEY and CDR2 SMNVEV (reference sequence). This CDR3 is built from 14 residues. The CDR3 coding sequence is TGTGCCAGCAGTTCAACAGGGGGCGGCTACGAGCAGTACTTC. It specifies CASSSTGGGYEQYF.

This chain joins TRBV4-3 and TRBJ2-3, with TRBD2 as a possible D gene (7 bases). Trimming removed 1 base from V and 4 bases from J, with 33 bases in between. Per the germline V gene, CDR1 is LGHNA and CDR2 is YSLEER. This CDR3 is 22 amino acids long. CDR3 region: CASSQVDFGRGPTIHTSDTQYF. The CDR3 DNA is TGCGCCAGCAGCCAAGTTGACTTTGGGCGGGGGCCGACTATACATACTTCAGATACGCAGTATTTT.

V gene TRBV6-7 combines with J gene TRBJ2-1, with 7 positions matching TRBD1. TRBV6-7 is treated as an ORF (open reading frame) with a function not yet certain. After removal of 0 bases from V and 1 base from J, the junction contained 12 bases not matched to a gene. This CDR3 region has 19 residues. CDR3 nucleotide sequence: TGTGCCAGCAGTTACTCAAACAGGGACAGAAGGCAATCCTACAATGAGCAGTTCTTC. As protein: CASSYSNRDRRQSYNEQFF.

This clone was recorded only once. The gene calls are TRBV29-1 and TRBJ1-1; D might be TRBD1 (6 bases). CDR1 and CDR2 (germline): SQVTM, ANQGSEA. This CDR3 spans 13 amino acids. Trimming took 6 bases from V and 2 from J, leaving 13 bases between them. CDR3 in amino acids: CSVQKQGNTEAFF. CDR3 bases: TGCAGCGTGCAGAAACAGGGAAACACTGAAGCTTTCTTT.

The chain links TRBV5-6 to TRBJ1-2; D remains ambiguous. Trimming pared 2 bases from V and 3 bases from J, leaving 8 bases between. The CDR3 length is 13 residues. The germline gives CDR1 SGHDT, CDR2 YYEEEE. The CDR3 region has the DNA TGTGCCAGCAGCTTACCAGTCGACTATGGCTACACCTTC. Its protein product is CASSLPVDYGYTF.

This rearrangement joins TRBV23-1 to TRBJ2-7; 8 bases are a match to TRBD2. TRBV23-1 is classed as an ORF, of uncertain function. The CDR3 is 13 residues long. Unmatched junction bases numbered 6, after V lost 4 bases and J lost 7 bases. CDR3 nucleotide sequence: TGCGCCAGCAGTCTCGCGGGAGGCGGAGAGCAGTACTTC. It codes for CASSLAGGGEQYF.

This chain links TRBV19 with TRBJ2-1; 7 positions match TRBD2. V shed 3 bases and J 7 bases; nucleotides not matched to a gene: 15. CDR1 and CDR2 (germline): LNHDA, SQIVND (reference sequence). The CDR3 length is 17 residues. CDR3 in amino acids: CASSIVPVGGRGNEQFF. The DNA for the CDR3 is TGTGCCAGTAGTATTGTACCGGTAGGAGGGAGGGGTAATGAGCAGTTCTTC.

This chain joins TRBV10-1 and TRBJ2-7; 14 bases are a match to TRBD2. The CDR3 length is 13 residues. Losses at the gene ends were 10 bases for V and 6 bases for J; bases not matched to a gene: 5. From germline, CDR1 is WNHNN and CDR2 SYGVQD (reference sequence). For the CDR3, the DNA is TGCGCCAACAAAGGACTAGCGGGAGGCGAGCAGTACTTC. It encodes CANKGLAGGEQYF.

This chain joins TRBV28 and TRBJ1-2; D is perhaps TRBD1 (6 bases). The CDR3 is 13 residues long. The germline V gene encodes CDR1 MDHEN and CDR2 SYDVKM. Deletions cut 4 bases from V and 4 bases from J, with 10 bases between. The CDR3 nucleotides read TGTGCCAGCAGTTCGGGCAGGGGCTATGGCTACACCTTC. Its protein is CASSSGRGYGYTF.

In its sample, this clone was seen a few times. V and J are TRBV10-3 and TRBJ2-7; D is uncertain. Looked up from germline, CDR1 is ENHRY and CDR2 is SYGVKD. The CDR3 has 13 residues. With 4 bases removed from V and 1 base from J, the gap between germline ends came to 8 bases. The CDR3 nucleotides read TGTGCCATCAGTGGGCCCATGTCCTACGAGCAGTACTTC. Residues: CAISGPMSYEQYF.

The rearrangement joins TRBV27 to TRBJ1-5; 9 bases are shared with TRBD1. V lost 2 bases to trimming and J lost 4 bases; unmatched junction nucleotides: 3. CDR3 length equals 15 residues. CDR1 is MNHEY, CDR2 SMNVEV, per germline (reference sequence). CDR3 DNA sequence: TGTGCCAGCAGTTTAAAAGGGACAGGGAATCAGCCCCAGCATTTT. Protein: CASSLKGTGNQPQHF.